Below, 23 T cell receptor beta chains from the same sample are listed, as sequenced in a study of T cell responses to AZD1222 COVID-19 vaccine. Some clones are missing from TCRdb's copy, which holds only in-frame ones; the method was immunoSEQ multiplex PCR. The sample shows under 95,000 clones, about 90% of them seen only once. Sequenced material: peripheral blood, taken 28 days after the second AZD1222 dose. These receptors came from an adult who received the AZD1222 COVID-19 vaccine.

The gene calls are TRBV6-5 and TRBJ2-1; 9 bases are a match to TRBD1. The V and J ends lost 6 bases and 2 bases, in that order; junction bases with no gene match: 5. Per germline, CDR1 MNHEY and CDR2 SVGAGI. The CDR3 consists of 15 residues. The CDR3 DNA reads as TGTGCCAGCAGAACCGGGACAGGGCCCTACAATGAGCAGTTCTTC. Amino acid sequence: CASRTGTGPYNEQFF.

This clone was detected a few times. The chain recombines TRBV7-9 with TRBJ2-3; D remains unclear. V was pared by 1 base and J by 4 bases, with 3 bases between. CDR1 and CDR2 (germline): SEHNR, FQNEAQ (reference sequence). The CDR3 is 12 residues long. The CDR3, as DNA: TGTGCCAGCAGCTTAGGGCCAGATACGCAGTATTTT. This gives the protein CASSLGPDTQYF. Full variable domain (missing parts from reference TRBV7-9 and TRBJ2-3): DTGVSQNPRHKITKRGQNVTFRCDPISEHNRLYWYRQTLGQGPEFLTYFQNEAQLEKSRLLSDRFSAERPKGSFSTLEIQRTEQGDSAMYLCASSLGPDTQYFGPGTRLTVL.

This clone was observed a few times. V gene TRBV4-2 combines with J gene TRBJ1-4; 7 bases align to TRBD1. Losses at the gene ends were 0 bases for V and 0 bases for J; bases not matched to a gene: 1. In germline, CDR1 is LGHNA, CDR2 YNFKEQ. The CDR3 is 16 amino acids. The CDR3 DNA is TGTGCCAGCAGCCAAGATGACAGGGCAACTAATGAAAAACTGTTTTTT. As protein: CASSQDDRATNEKLFF.

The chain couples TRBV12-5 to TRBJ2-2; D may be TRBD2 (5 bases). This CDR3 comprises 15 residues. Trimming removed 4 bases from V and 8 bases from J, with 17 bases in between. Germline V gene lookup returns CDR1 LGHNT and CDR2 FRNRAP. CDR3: CASGSPTTTRGELFF. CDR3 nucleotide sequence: TGTGCTAGTGGTTCCCCGACCACCACTAGGGGGGAGCTGTTTTTT. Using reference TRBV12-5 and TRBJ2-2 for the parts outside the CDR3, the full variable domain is DARVTQTPRHKVTEMGQEVTMRCQPILGHNTVFWYRQTMMQGLELLAYFRNRAPLDDSGMPKDRFSAEMPDATLATLKIQPSEPRDSAVYFCASGSPTTTRGELFFGEGSRLTVL.

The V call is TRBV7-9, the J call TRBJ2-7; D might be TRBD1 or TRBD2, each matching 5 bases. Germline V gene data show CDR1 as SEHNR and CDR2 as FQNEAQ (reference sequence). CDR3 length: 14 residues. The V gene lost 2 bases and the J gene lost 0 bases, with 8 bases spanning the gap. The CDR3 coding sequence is TGTGCCAGCAGCTTACCGGGGCCCTCCTACGAGCAGTACTTC. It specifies CASSLPGPSYEQYF. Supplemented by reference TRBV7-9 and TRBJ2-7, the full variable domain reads DTGVSQNPRHKITKRGQNVTFRCDPISEHNRLYWYRQTLGQGPEFLTYFQNEAQLEKSRLLSDRFSAERPKGSFSTLEIQRTEQGDSAMYLCASSLPGPSYEQYFGPGTRLTVT.

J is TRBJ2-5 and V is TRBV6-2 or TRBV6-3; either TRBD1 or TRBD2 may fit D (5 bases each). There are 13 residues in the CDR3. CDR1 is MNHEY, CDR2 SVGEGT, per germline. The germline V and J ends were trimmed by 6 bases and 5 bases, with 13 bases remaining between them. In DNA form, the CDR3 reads TGTGCCAGCAGCCCCCCGGGGCCGGAGACCCAGTACTTC. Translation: CASSPPGPETQYF.

The CDR3 nucleotides read TGCGCCAGCAGCCCGGCAGGGTTGGGTAATTCACCCCTCCACTTT. Amino acid sequence: CASSPAGLGNSPLHF. V is TRBV4-1 and J is TRBJ1-6, with D tentatively TRBD1 (5 bases). V lost 4 bases to trimming and J lost 6 bases, with 13 bases between them. The germline V gene encodes CDR1 MGHRA and CDR2 YSYEKL. The length of the CDR3 is 15 residues.

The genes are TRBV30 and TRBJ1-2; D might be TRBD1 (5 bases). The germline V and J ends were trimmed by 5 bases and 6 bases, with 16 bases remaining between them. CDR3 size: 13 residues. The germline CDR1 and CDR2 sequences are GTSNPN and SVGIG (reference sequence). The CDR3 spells CAWGDRGPDGYTF. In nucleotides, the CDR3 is TGTGCCTGGGGAGACAGAGGTCCGGATGGCTACACCTTC.

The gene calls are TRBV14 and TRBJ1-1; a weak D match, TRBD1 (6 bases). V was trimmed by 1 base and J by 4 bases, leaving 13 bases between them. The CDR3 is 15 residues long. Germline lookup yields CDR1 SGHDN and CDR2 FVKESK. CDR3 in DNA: TGTGCCAGCAGCCAAGTTCGGGGGCGGGGCACTGAAGCTTTCTTT. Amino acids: CASSQVRGRGTEAFF.

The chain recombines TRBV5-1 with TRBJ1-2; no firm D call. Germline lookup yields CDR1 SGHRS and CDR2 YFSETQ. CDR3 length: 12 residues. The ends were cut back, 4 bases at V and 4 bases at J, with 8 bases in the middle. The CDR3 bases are TGCGCCAGCAGCATAGACATCTATGGCTACACCTTC. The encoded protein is CASSIDIYGYTF.

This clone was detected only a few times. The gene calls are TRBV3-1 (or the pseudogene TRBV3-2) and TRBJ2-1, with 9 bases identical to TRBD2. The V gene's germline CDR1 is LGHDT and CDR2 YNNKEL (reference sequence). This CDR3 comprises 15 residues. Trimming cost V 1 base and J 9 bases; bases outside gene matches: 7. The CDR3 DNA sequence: TGTGCCAGCAGCCAAGGGATTAGCGGGAGTGTTGAGCAGTTCTTC. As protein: CASSQGISGSVEQFF.

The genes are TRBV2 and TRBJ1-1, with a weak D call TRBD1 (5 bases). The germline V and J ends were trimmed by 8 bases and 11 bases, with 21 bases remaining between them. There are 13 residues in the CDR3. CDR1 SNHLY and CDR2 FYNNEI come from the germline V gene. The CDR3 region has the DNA TGTGCCAGCGAAGGCCTGGGGGTTCAGGGCGCTTTCTTT. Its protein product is CASEGLGVQGAFF.

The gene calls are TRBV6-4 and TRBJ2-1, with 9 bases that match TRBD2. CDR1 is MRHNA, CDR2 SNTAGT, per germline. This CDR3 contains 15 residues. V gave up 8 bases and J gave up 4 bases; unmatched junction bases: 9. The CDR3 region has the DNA TGTGCCAGCCAAACCAATAGCGGGAGATACAATGAGCAGTTCTTC. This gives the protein CASQTNSGRYNEQFF.

The CDR3 is CASSPPGAPYEQYF. The DNA for the CDR3 is TGCGCCAGCAGCCCTCCGGGGGCTCCATACGAGCAGTACTTC. The chain combines TRBV5-1 with TRBJ2-7; D is perhaps TRBD1 or TRBD2 (6 bases each). Germline V gives CDR1 SGHRS, CDR2 YFSETQ. Trimming removed 4 bases at V and 4 bases at J, with 15 bases between. CDR3 length equals 14 residues.

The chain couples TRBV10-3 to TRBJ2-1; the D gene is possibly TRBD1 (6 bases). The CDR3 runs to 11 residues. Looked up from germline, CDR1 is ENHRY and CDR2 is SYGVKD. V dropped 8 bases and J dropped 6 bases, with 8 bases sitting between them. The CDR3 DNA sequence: TGTGCCATCTCACAGGGCAATGAGCAGTTCTTC. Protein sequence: CAISQGNEQFF.

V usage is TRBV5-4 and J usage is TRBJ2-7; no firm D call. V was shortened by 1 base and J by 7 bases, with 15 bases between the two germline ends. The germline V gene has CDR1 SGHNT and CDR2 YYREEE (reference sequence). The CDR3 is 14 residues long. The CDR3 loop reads CASSLFPARREQYF. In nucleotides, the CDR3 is TGTGCCAGCAGCTTGTTCCCGGCCCGGCGGGAGCAGTACTTC.

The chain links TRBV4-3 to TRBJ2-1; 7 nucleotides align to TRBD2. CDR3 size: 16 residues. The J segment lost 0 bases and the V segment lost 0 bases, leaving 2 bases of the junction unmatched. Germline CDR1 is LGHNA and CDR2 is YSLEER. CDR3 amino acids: CASSQEIAGSYNEQFF. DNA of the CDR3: TGCGCCAGCAGCCAAGAGATAGCGGGCTCCTACAATGAGCAGTTCTTC.

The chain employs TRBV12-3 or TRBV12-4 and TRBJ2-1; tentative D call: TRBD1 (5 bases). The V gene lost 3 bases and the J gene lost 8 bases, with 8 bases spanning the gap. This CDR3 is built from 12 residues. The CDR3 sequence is CASSLLGHEQFF. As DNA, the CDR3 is TGTGCCAGCAGTTTGCTGGGGCATGAGCAGTTCTTC.

The CDR3 sequence: CASSIAEGWQPQHF. For the CDR3, the DNA is TGTGCCAGTAGTATAGCGGAGGGATGGCAGCCCCAGCATTTT. The chain is built from TRBV19 and TRBJ1-5; no firm D call. Trimming took off 1 base at V and 7 bases at J, with 11 bases between the two ends. The germline gives CDR1 LNHDA, CDR2 SQIVND (reference sequence). This CDR3 has 14 amino acids. The variable domain in full, with the rest retrieved from reference TRBV19 and TRBJ1-5, is DGGITQSPKYLFRKEGQNVTLSCEQNLNHDAMYWYRQDPGQGLRLIYYSQIVNDFQKGDIAEGYSVSREKKESFPLTVTSAQKNPTAFYLCASSIAEGWQPQHFGDGTRLSIL.

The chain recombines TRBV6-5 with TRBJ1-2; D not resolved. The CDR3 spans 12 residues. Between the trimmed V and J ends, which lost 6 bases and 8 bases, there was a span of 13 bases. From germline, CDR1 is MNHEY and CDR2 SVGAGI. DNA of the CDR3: TGTGCCAGCAGCCAGTCGGGTCGGGGCTACACCTTC. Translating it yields CASSQSGRGYTF.

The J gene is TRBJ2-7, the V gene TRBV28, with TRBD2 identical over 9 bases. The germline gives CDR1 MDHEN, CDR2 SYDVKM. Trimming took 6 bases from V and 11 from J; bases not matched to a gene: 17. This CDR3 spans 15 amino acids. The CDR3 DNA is TGTGCCAGCAGCCCGAGTCGGGCTAGCGGGAATGAGAAGTACTTC. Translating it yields CASSPSRASGNEKYF.

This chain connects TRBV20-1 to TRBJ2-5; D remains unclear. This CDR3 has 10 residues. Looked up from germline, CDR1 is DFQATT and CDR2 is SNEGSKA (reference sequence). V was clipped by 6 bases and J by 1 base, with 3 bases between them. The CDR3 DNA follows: TGCAGTGCGATCCAAGAGACCCAGTACTTC. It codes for CSAIQETQYF.

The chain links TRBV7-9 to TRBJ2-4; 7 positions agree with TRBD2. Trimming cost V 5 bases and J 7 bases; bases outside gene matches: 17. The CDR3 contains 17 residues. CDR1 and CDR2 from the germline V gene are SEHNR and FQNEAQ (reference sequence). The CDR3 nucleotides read TGTGCCAGCAGCCCACTACGAATCTCGGGGGAGGGGAACATTCAGTACTTC. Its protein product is CASSPLRISGEGNIQYF.